These T cell receptor beta chains were read from a single sample in a study of T-cell reconstitution after alpha-beta-depleted transplantation in children. Each CDR3 protein is one row after TCRdb ran MiXCR on the PCR reads. The table lists around 380,000 distinct CDR3 sequences, approximately 10% of them singletons. This specimen consisted of PBMCs from the stem cell graft donor, obtained from the stem cell graft. The origin of the receptors is a human donor who donated a stem cell graft to a child with acute myeloid leukemia. The CDR3 runs from the conserved cysteine through the conserved F or W. A D gene is named only where the DNA matches it firmly. The size of a clone is reported for some rows only, either as once, few or many, or as a class for expanded clones.

TRBD1 TRBJ1-2 many TRBV5-1 CASSPGQGSAYGYTF TGCGCCAGCAGCCCTGGACAGGGGTCTGCCTATGGCTACACCTTC
. TRBJ1-1 . TRBV6-2/TRBV6-3 CASSYRGMGTEAFF TGTGCCAGCAGTTATCGGGGAATGGGCACTGAAGCTTTCTTT
TRBD1 TRBJ2-5 few TRBV10-3 CAISKRGTGINVPTPTQETQYF TGTGCCATCAGCAAACGAGGGACAGGGATCAATGTCCCCACCCCCACTCAAGAGACCCAGTACTTC
. TRBJ2-5 few TRBV20-1 CSARGHATGFGETQYF TGCAGTGCTAGAGGACATGCTACAGGGTTCGGGGAGACCCAGTACTTC
. TRBJ2-7 few TRBV12-3/TRBV12-4 CASSLSEENEQYF TGTGCCAGCAGTTTATCTGAGGAAAACGAGCAGTACTTC
. TRBJ2-3 . TRBV20-1 CSAIGTKSTDTQYF TGCAGTGCGATCGGGACAAAGAGCACAGATACGCAGTATTTT
. TRBJ1-4 . TRBV12-3/TRBV12-4 CASSPRQWGNEKLFF TGTGCCAGCAGTCCAAGACAGTGGGGTAATGAAAAACTGTTTTTT
TRBD1 TRBJ2-5 many TRBV20-1 CSALRTGTRQETQYF TGCAGTGCTTTACGGACAGGGACGCGACAAGAGACCCAGTACTTC
. TRBJ1-1 few TRBV5-5 CASSERQRDTEAFF TGTGCCAGCAGCGAAAGACAACGGGACACTGAAGCTTTCTTT
. TRBJ2-1 . TRBV20-1 CSARGDRGNEQFF TGCAGTGCTAGGGGGGACCGCGGGAATGAGCAGTTCTTC
. TRBJ1-2 . TRBV3-1 CASSPQTGSYGYTF TGTGCCAGCAGCCCACAGACCGGATCCTATGGCTACACCTTC
. TRBJ1-2 few TRBV29-1 CSVLAGEGYGYTF TGCAGCGTCCTCGCGGGGGAGGGTTATGGCTACACCTTC
TRBD2 TRBJ2-1 few TRBV5-1 CASSPGTSLYDEQFF TGCGCCAGCAGCCCCGGGACTAGTCTATATGATGAGCAGTTCTTC
. TRBJ2-7 . TRBV15 CATNNGSSYEQYF TGTGCCACCAACAACGGGAGCTCCTACGAGCAGTACTTC
. TRBJ2-1 few TRBV6-5 CASSNSGVDNEQFF TGTGCCAGCAGTAACTCGGGAGTTGACAATGAGCAGTTCTTC
TRBD2 TRBJ2-1 . TRBV5-6 CASSGGLAHEQFF TGTGCCAGCAGCGGGGGACTAGCCCATGAGCAGTTCTTC